One sample yielded the 9 T cell receptor beta chains listed below, sequenced in a study of siplizumab effects on memory and regulatory T cells. Profiled with immunoSEQ multiplex PCR; TCRdb holds only in-frame clones, not every one. There are 57,000 or so clones in the sample; over 90% occur only once, and less than 40% lies in the top ten. Sequenced material: CD8+ T cells sorted from blood. These receptors were collected from a human donor in good health.

This chain links TRBV28 with TRBJ2-2, with a tentative D call TRBD2 (5 bases). CDR1 MDHEN and CDR2 SYDVKM come from the germline V gene. Deletions cut 5 bases from V and 5 bases from J, with 12 bases between. The length of the CDR3 is 14 residues. For the CDR3, the DNA is TGTGCCAGCAGTCACTCACGAGGGACCGGGGAGCTGTTTTTT. This gives the protein CASSHSRGTGELFF. The whole variable domain, remainder taken from reference TRBV28 and TRBJ2-2, is DVKVTQSSRYLVKRTGEKVFLECVQDMDHENMFWYRQDPGLGLRLIYFSYDVKMKEKGDIPEGYSVSREKKERFSLILESASTNQTSMYLCASSHSRGTGELFFGEGSRLTVL.

The chain combines TRBV2 with TRBJ2-7; 10 bases match TRBD2. Germline V CDR1 and CDR2: SNHLY, FYNNEI. The CDR3 has 17 amino acids. The V segment lost 3 bases and the J segment 2 bases; nucleotides outside the gene matches: 10. CDR3 loop: CASSDTTTSGNAYEQYF. For the CDR3, the DNA is TGTGCCAGCAGTGATACCACTACTAGCGGGAACGCCTACGAGCAGTACTTC.

The chain links TRBV6-5 to TRBJ2-1, with 9 bases identical to TRBD2. In germline, CDR1 is MNHEY, CDR2 SVGAGI. The CDR3 runs 16 residues. Trimming took 0 bases from V and 7 from J; bases not matched to a gene: 7. The CDR3: CASSYSGGSGSNEQFF. CDR3 DNA: TGTGCCAGCAGTTACTCGGGGGGTAGCGGGAGTAATGAGCAGTTCTTC.

The J gene is TRBJ2-3, the V gene TRBV6-6; D ambiguous. V was cut by 7 bases and J by 9 bases, with 11 bases left in between. The CDR3 consists of 11 residues. Germline V gene lookup returns CDR1 MNHNY and CDR2 SVGAGI (reference sequence). The CDR3 bases are TGTGCCAGCACAGAAGGGTGGACGCAGTATTTT. This sequence encodes CASTEGWTQYF.

This clone was seen just once. This chain links TRBV7-6 with TRBJ2-5; TRBD2 matches 7 bases. Unmatched junction bases numbered 11, after V lost 5 bases and J lost 2 bases. CDR1 and CDR2 (germline): SGHVS, FNYEAQ. CDR3 length equals 16 residues. CDR3 in amino acids: CASSHSSSGEQETQYF. CDR3 DNA sequence: TGTGCCAGCAGCCATTCGTCTAGCGGAGAACAAGAGACCCAGTACTTC.

J is TRBJ1-1 and V is TRBV6-1, with D perhaps matching TRBD1 (5 bases). Per germline, CDR1 MNHNS and CDR2 SASEGT. V dropped 1 base and J dropped 5 bases, with 8 bases sitting between them. The CDR3 has 13 residues. The CDR3, as DNA: TGTGCCAGCAGTGAAGACAGGAGTACTGAAGCTTTCTTT. Its translation is CASSEDRSTEAFF.

The chain links TRBV5-1 to TRBJ2-1, with 13 bases fitting TRBD2. Germline CDR1 is SGHRS and CDR2 is YFSETQ. The CDR3 covers 17 residues. The trim removed 3 bases at V and 0 bases at J, leaving 3 bases unmatched. CDR3 in DNA: TGCGCCAGCAGCTCAGGACTAGCGGGGGTCTCCTACAATGAGCAGTTCTTC. This translates into CASSSGLAGVSYNEQFF.

The chain recombines TRBV4-1 with TRBJ1-1; 8 bases are shared with TRBD1. The CDR3 runs to 16 residues. Germline V lookup: CDR1 MGHRA, CDR2 YSYEKL. V gave up 5 bases and J gave up 4 bases; unmatched junction bases: 12. As DNA, the CDR3 is TGCGCCAGCAGCTCCCGGGACAGGAGGTCTGGCACTGAAGCTTTCTTT. It translates to CASSSRDRRSGTEAFF.

This chain uses TRBV5-6 with TRBJ2-3; no firm D call. The CDR3 sequence is 18 residues long. Germline assignment: CDR1 SGHDT and CDR2 YYEEEE. The V and J ends lost 3 bases and 2 bases respectively, with 22 bases between them. The CDR3 DNA sequence: TGTGCCAGCAGCTCCGGTCGAGGTTGGGGTGTTATCACAGATACGCAGTATTTT. The encoded protein is CASSSGRGWGVITDTQYF.